This T cell receptor beta chain appears in the sequencing data of a study of CD8 T cells in ankylosing spondylitis. The authors made TCR beta libraries by quantitative 5'-RACE with molecular barcodes. TCRdb processed the 5' RACE reads anew with MiXCR; each CDR3 protein has one entry. The table has 700,000 or so distinct CDR3 sequences, around 17% seen once; the top ten hold under 20%. Study findings and constraints: Disease-associated clones were CD8+ and fairly uncommon in peripheral blood. From matched ankylosing spondylitis synovial fluid, disease-linked clones were reportedly recovered at significantly enriched levels. Seemingly distinctive of ankylosing spondylitis blood was a TCR beta motif formed by eight highly homologous variants. Certain motif variants had earlier been reported in reactive arthritis synovial fluid and blood.

Germline V gene data show CDR1 as SNHLY and CDR2 as FYNNEI. V lost 3 bases and J 1 base, leaving 9 bases between the germline ends. This CDR3 is built from 14 residues. Turning to this clonotype: Antigen: not known.

The chain joins TRBV2 to TRBJ1-1; D ambiguous. The sequencing input was blood, either unsorted or a sorted T cell fraction (not recorded which). This receptor was identified in a male donor with ankylosing spondylitis. The CDR3 sequence: CASSEAPKNTEAFF. In DNA form, the CDR3 reads TGTGCCAGCAGTGAGGCCCCAAAGAACACTGAAGCTTTCTTT.